The sequence of this T cell receptor (beta chain) was determined in a study of cytomegalovirus exposure and HLA in healthy donors (TCRdb year 2017). Study-wide context: According to an earlier analysis of a few hundred of the donors, 200 million or so T cells yielded some 110 million unique TCR beta sequences and about 300 Gb of sequence data. Around 330 gigabases of sequencing data and about 92 million unique TCR sequences made up an early release that covered several hundred HLA-typed donors. Several DR-DQ haplotypes were treated as single units for association and clustering because of strong linkage in the cohort. To study patterns of TCR occurrence, a later analysis re-analyzed previously published TCR beta repertoires from around 660 donors and added high-resolution HLA genotyping. In an earlier analysis of more than 550 of the donors, high-throughput TCR beta sequencing was used to judge whether each TCR beta V gene segment behaved as functional or pseudogenic. Rather than drawing on any new phenotypic data, the later analysis identified candidate immune exposures from TCR beta sequences and the way those sequences occurred across donors. The study aimed to test whether signatures of past pathogen exposure could be identified by cataloging public T cell receptors. Class I and class II HLA loci were covered by the typing at four-digit resolution. Genome-wide SNP genotypes for about 65% of the roughly 670 donors were used in a later genetic analysis, which treated that subset as a discovery cohort. High-throughput TCR immunosequencing, statistical association of individual TCRs with disease status, and machine learning were combined to predict cytomegalovirus infection status. Every repertoire in the discovery cohort had been generated on one and the same sequencing platform. Among the approximately 400 genotyped donors, 75% to 90% belonged to the genetic ancestry cluster associated with self-reported Caucasian donors. On average, 235,054 unique TCR beta nucleotide sequences were sequenced per donor among a few hundred genotyped donors of the cohort, with about 19% of those sequences being non-productive. Donor age, sex, ethnicity and CMV serostatus were collected together with the repertoire data. The study profiled the T cell repertoires of about 640 subjects by immunosequencing and related them to cytomegalovirus serostatus. Along with the roughly 670-subject first cohort, a separate validation cohort of over 90 different subjects was used. The number of typed donors differed by locus: about 620-640 for A, B, C, DRB1 and DQB1; 500 to 550 for DQA1; around 580 for DPA1; and around 470 for DPB1. Results the study describes overall, beyond this receptor: In vitro tests confirmed that a few of the cytomegalovirus-associated TCR beta chains recognize cytomegalovirus antigens. In a later analysis, the rate of TCR association differed among HLA loci, with DRB1 alleles having the most associated TCRs and HLA-C alleles having the fewest. Because HLA typing was unavailable for some donors at each locus, only the typed subset was used in association tests. The study gave a list of about 150 TCR beta chains associated with cytomegalovirus. For the cohort, immune exposure information was limited to CMV serostatus. The earlier analysis of about 600 of the donors excluded seventeen rarely observed V segments, including chromosome 9 orphons, because counts were too low. A later genetic analysis associated a missense DCLRE1C variant with V-gene and J-gene trimming of TCR beta chains, and an independent cohort replicated the association. A later analysis reported that several top co-occurrence clusters appeared linked to parvovirus B19, influenza, CMV and Epstein-Barr virus. When HLA alleles, especially DR and DQ, strongly co-occurred, TCR associations were difficult to assign to individual alleles. A later analysis associated around 16,000 TCR beta sequences with specific HLA alleles at a false discovery rate of 0.05. While some public TCRs were present in many individuals, most TCR sequences turned up only very rarely across donors. Broadly in line with IMGT annotations, most TCR beta V segments showed up in productive rearrangements about 87% or about 30% of the time in an earlier analysis of under 700 of the donors. The sequencing pipeline was judged likely to have produced a cluster of highly shared sequence variants as a technical artifact. The classifier was reported to diagnose cytomegalovirus status with high specificity and sensitivity in both the original cohort and the validation cohort. Compared with the approximately 600-donor mean, donors in an Asian-associated ancestry cluster had fewer N-insertions in productive TCRs, according to a later genetic analysis. Most CMV-associated TCR beta chains appeared to be HLA-restricted in a later analysis, and the HLA associations seemed to be driven largely by CMV exposure. The 87-base-pair reads could not distinguish some IMGT-functional V segments, including TRBV6-2 and TRBV6-3, so those segments were excluded. Roughly uniform sequencing depth across donors was assumed in presence/absence analyses, although this assumption may not hold. It was suggested by the authors that the approach could potentially be generalized to other disease states and immunological phenotypes. A further reported finding was that TCR beta sequences accurately predicted the HLA-A and HLA-B alleles for most subjects in the first cohort. Correlated functional status among segregating V segments might be attributable to linkage disequilibrium, but an unknown experimental factor could not be ruled out. A later analysis found that HLA-associated TCR beta chains were more clonally expanded and had lower generation probabilities than equally common non-associated chains. This cohort had only TCR beta chains sequenced, and the lack of alpha or paired-chain data limited which features could be detected.

The library was built by means of the immunoSEQ multiplex PCR assay. The multiplex PCR relied on a mix of 60 forward primers for TCR Vbeta segments and 13 reverse primers for TCR Jbeta segments. The CDR3 region of rearranged TCR beta genes was amplified from genomic DNA with a multiplex PCR assay. The amplified TCR beta libraries were sequenced on the Illumina HiSeq System as 87-base-pair reads. Concerning the study's data processing: Across the 500 to 850 repertoires, a later analysis counted some 81 million unique TCR beta chains, approximately 10 million of which were shared by at least two donors. Raw reads were error-corrected and collapsed into unique sequences with a nearest-neighbor algorithm that merged closely related sequences to remove PCR and sequencing errors. V, D and J gene segments were assigned by aligning CDR3 sequences to IMGT reference sequences. Each retained sequence needed at least a six-nucleotide match to both a V gene segment and a J gene segment. Rearrangements were classified as productive when the CDR3 lacked stop codons and remained in frame with V and J, and all other rearrangements were classified as non-productive. Following IMGT convention, CDR3 was defined as the stretch from the second conserved V-encoded cysteine to the conserved J-encoded phenylalanine. The earlier analysis of fewer than 700 of the donors excluded sequences that lacked an unambiguous match to a single V gene segment. In an earlier analysis of a few hundred of the donors, V segments were called functional above 56.7% productive rearrangements and were called segregating when the between-donor standard deviation exceeded 5%. A statistical classification framework was developed to diagnose cytomegalovirus status using the catalog of TCR beta chain sequences. In a later analysis, TCR nucleotide sequences were compared against IMGT/GENE-DB human TR gene sequences so that V and J genes could be assigned. In a later analysis, CDR3 sequences and most-parsimonious VDJ recombination scenarios were assigned using the TCRdist pipeline. A later analysis defined each TCR beta chain by its CDR3 amino acid sequence plus V-gene family, and excluded reads lacking a unique V-gene family. As a way to deal with suspected cross-contamination and a sequencing artifact, a later analysis dropped 450 to 700 nucleotide sequences that were highly shared and had low generation probability. In a later analysis, a clonal expansion index for each public chain was calculated from normalized within-repertoire ranks of inferred template counts. A later analysis computed generation probabilities with a VDJ recombination model fitted to out-of-frame rearrangements, and checked the results against IGoR. In a later analysis, TCR-TCR, TCR-HLA and TCR-CMV co-occurrence was scored with hypergeometric tests, and a repertoire-size bias correction was applied to TCR pairs. To estimate false discovery rates, a later analysis permuted the HLA or CMV assignments 20 times. In a later analysis, co-occurring TCRs were grouped using DBSCAN, with TCRdist sequence similarity added in when clustering inside HLA-allele-positive subsets. Co-occurrence clustering excluded repertoires with fewer than 30,000 or more than 120,000 public chains, plus five with anomalous nucleotide sharing. Sourced from immuneACCESS, this table was stored by TCRdb with only in-frame sequences that have V and J called. A share of the clones is absent; for the studies checked, an unresolved V gene accounts for under half, and the remainder has no known explanation. The DNA gave D and trimming, while V, J and clone size come from that table. The sample yields about 180,000 clones; 70% to 90% were counted once. About 2.2% of the sample goes to the ten largest clones.

The cohort comprised 666 healthy bone marrow donors. At the time of sampling, every cohort member was nominally healthy, though immune exposures that went unrecorded were likely present. The donor was CMV seronegative and was included in the group of hundreds of seronegative cohort members. A peripheral blood sample was collected from each donor, and TCR beta sequencing was performed on peripheral blood mononuclear cells. The Qiagen DNeasy Blood Extraction Kit was used to extract genomic DNA from the blood cell samples. Turning to this clone: Its antigen specificity is not known. One junction end disagrees with the germline gene, perhaps due to a read error.

The CDR3 goes from the cysteine to the phenylalanine over 18 residues. The sequence is cut down to CDR3 DNA, 54 bases in frame from base 1. From a lookup of the germline V gene, CDR1 and CDR2 are MDHEN and SYDVKM. The sample consisted of PBMCs. This chain joins TRBV28 to TRBJ2-6, with 11 bases aligning to TRBD1. This TCR was sampled from a woman in her 30s in good health and CMV-seronegative. The CDR3 region: CASSHRDRGFRAANGLTF. The DNA sequence is as follows: TGTGCCAGCAGTCACCGGGACAGGGGGTTTCGTGCGGCCAACGGCCTGACTTTC.